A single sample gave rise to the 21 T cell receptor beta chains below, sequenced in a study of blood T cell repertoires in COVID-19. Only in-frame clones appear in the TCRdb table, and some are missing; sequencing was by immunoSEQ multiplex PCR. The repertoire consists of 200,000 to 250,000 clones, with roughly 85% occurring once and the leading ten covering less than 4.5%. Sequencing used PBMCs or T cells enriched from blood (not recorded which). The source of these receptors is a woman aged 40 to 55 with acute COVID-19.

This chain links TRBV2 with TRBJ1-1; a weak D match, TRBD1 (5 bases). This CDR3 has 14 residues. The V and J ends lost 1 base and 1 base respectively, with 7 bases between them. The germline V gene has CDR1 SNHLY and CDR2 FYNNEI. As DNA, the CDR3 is TGTGCCAGCAGTGAAGTCCAGGGGAACACTGAAGCTTTCTTT. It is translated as CASSEVQGNTEAFF.

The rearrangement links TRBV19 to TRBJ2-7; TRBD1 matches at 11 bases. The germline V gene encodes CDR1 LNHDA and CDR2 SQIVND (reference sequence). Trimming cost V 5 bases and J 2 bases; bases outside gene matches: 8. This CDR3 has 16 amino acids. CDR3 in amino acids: CASSVTPGQGAYEQYF. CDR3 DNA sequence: TGTGCCAGTAGTGTTACCCCGGGACAGGGGGCCTACGAGCAGTACTTC.

This chain's CDR3 is CASGQGNTIYF. The CDR3 nucleotides read TGCGCCAGCGGACAGGGAAACACCATATATTTT. V is TRBV10-1 and J is TRBJ1-3; possibly TRBD1 for D (6 bases). Trimming pared 8 bases from V and 4 bases from J, leaving 6 bases between. The CDR3 runs 11 residues. Per the germline V gene, CDR1 is WNHNN and CDR2 is SYGVQD (reference sequence).

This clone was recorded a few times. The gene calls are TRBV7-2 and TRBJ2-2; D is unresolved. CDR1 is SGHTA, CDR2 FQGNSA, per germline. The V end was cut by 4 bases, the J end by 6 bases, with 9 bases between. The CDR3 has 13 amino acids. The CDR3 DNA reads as TGTGCCAGCAGCTACCCCCAGTCCGGGGAGCTGTTTTTT. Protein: CASSYPQSGELFF.

The CDR3 is CASSVREGYEQYF. CDR3 DNA sequence: TGTGCCAGCAGCGTCCGGGAGGGCTACGAGCAGTACTTC. The chain is built from TRBV9 and TRBJ2-7, with 8 bases identical to TRBD2. V lost 2 bases and J lost 3; bases outside the gene matches: 1. This CDR3 region has 13 residues. The germline V gene has CDR1 SGDLS and CDR2 YYNGEE.

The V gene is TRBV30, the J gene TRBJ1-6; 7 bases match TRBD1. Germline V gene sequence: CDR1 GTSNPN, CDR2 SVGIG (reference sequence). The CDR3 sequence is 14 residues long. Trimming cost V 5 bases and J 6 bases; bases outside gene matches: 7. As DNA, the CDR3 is TGTGCCTGGGGGACAGCCGGCGCTAATTCACCCCTCCACTTT. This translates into CAWGTAGANSPLHF.

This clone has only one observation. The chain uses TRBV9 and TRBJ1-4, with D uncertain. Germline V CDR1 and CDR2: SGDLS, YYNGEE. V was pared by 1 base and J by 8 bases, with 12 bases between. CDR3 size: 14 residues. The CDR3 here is CASSVTGDGEKLFF. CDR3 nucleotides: TGTGCCAGCAGCGTAACCGGGGATGGGGAAAAACTGTTTTTT.

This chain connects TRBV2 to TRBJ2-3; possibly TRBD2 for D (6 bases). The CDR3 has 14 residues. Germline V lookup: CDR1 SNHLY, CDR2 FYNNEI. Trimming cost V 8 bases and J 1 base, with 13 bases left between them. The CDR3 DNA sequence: TGTGCCAGCTGGGGGGTGACCGGCACAGATACGCAGTATTTT. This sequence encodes CASWGVTGTDTQYF.

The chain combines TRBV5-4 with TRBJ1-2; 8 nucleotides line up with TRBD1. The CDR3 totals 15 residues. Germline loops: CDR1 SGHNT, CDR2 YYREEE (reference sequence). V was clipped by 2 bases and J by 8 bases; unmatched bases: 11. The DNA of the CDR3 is TGTGCCAGCAGCTTCCTCGACAGGGGAGGTCAAGGCTACACCTTC. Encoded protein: CASSFLDRGGQGYTF.

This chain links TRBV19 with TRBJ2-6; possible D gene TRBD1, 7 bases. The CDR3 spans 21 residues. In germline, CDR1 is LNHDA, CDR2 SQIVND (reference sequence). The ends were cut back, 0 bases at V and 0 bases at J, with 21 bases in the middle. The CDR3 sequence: CASSIDRGGTVMNSGANVLTF. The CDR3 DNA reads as TGTGCCAGTAGTATAGATCGAGGAGGGACAGTGATGAACTCTGGGGCCAACGTCCTGACTTTC.

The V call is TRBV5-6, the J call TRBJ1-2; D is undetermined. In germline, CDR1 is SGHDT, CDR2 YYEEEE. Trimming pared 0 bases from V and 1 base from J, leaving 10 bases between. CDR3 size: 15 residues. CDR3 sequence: CASSLVQRINYGYTF. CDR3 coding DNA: TGTGCCAGCAGCTTGGTCCAGCGAATTAACTATGGCTACACCTTC.

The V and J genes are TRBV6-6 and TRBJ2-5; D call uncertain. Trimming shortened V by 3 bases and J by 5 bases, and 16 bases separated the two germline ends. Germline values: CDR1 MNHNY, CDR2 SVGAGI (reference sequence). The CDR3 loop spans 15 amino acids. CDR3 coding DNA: TGTGCCAGCAGTTATGCAGGCAAGGTTGGGGAGACCCAGTACTTC. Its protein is CASSYAGKVGETQYF.

The CDR3 loop is CASSAGQGWNEQFF. For the CDR3, the DNA is TGCGCCAGCAGCGCCGGACAGGGATGGAATGAGCAGTTCTTC. The genes are TRBV4-1 and TRBJ2-1; 8 bases fit TRBD1. This CDR3 is built from 14 residues. Germline V lookup: CDR1 MGHRA, CDR2 YSYEKL. J was trimmed by 7 bases and V by 5 bases; bases with no gene match: 7.

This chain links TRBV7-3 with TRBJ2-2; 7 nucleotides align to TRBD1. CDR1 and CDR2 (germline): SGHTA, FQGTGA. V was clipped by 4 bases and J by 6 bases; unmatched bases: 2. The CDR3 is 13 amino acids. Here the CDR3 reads CASSSGQAGELFF. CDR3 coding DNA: TGTGCCAGCAGCTCAGGACAGGCCGGGGAGCTGTTTTTT.

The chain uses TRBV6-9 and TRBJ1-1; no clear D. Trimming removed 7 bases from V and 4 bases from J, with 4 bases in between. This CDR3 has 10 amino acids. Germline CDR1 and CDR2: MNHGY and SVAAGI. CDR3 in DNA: TGTGCCAGCACGAGCACTGAAGCTTTCTTT. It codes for CASTSTEAFF.

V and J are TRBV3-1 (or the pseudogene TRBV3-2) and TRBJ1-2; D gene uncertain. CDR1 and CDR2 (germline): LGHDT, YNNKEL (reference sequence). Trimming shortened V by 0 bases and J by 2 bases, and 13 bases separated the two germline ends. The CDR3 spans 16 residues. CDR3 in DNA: TGTGCCAGCAGCCAAGAGAACATAAACAGAAACTATGGCTACACCTTC. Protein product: CASSQENINRNYGYTF.

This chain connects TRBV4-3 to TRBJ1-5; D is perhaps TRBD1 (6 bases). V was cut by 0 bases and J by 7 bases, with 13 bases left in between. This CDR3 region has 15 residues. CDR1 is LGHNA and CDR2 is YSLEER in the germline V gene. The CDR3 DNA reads TGCGCCAGCAGCCAAGATCCAACAGGGAGCCAGCCCCAGCATTTT. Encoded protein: CASSQDPTGSQPQHF.

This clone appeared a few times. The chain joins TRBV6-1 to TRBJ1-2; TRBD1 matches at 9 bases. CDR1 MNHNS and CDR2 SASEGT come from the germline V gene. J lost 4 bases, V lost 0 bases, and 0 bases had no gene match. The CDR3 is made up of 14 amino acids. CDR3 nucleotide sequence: TGTGCCAGCAGTGAAGCGGACAGGGGCTATGGCTACACCTTC. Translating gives CASSEADRGYGYTF.

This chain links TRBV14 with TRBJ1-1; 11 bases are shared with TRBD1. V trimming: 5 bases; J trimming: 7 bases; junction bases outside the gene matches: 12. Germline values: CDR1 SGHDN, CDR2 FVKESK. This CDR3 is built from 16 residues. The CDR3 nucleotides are TGTGCCAGCAGCAAATGGACAGGGGGCGCAGCAGATGAAGCTTTCTTT. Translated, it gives CASSKWTGGAADEAFF.

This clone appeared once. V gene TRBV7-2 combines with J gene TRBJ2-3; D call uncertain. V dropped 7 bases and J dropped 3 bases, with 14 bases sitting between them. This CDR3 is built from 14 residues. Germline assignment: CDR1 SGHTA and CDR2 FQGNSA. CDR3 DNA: TGTGCCAGCACCGAATATAGCCGGACAGATACGCAGTATTTT. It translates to CASTEYSRTDTQYF.

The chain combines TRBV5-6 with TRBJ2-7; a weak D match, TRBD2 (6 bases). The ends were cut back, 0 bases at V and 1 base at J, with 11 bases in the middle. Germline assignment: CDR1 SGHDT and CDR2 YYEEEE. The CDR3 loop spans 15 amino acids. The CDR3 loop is CASSLGRGDSYEQYV. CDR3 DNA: TGTGCCAGCAGCTTGGGGCGCGGGGATTCCTACGAGCAGTACGTC.